This T cell receptor (beta chain) came from a study of post-analysis software for immune sequencing data. V gave up 4 bases and J gave up 6 bases; unmatched junction bases: 9. The CDR3 has 14 amino acids. Germline loops: CDR1 DFQATT, CDR2 SNEGSKA (reference sequence). Researchers reported that TCR beta cDNA libraries carried unique molecular identifiers. MiXCR was run by TCRdb on the PCR reads, yielding one entry per CDR3 protein. This sample has over 150,000 distinct CDR3 sequences, with approximately 30% found just once. Details on this clonotype: Its antigen remains unknown.

Overall study results and limits: About five TRBV segments appeared more often in patients than in controls, and TRBV5-6, TRBV5-1 and TRBV20-1 were among these.

The source of this sequence is a girl aged 10-17 years with multiple sclerosis. The chain joins TRBV20-1 to TRBJ2-5; 9 nucleotides agree with TRBD1. Specimen: blood. In DNA form, the CDR3 reads TGCAGTGCTACTTGGGGGACAGGGCGCAAGACCCAGTACTTC. Its translation: CSATWGTGRKTQYF.